This T cell receptor beta chain came from a study of T cells in Graves' hyperthyroidism and ophthalmopathy. This clonotype was detected many times. Regions amplified from RNA transcripts were the TCR beta CDR3 regions. First-round RT-PCR with HTBI primers amplified the TCR CDR3 region. TCRdb analysed the multiplex PCR reads with MiXCR anew, one entry per CDR3 protein. The sample contains about 420,000 distinct CDR3 sequences, about 15% of which appear only once. This CDR3 has 16 amino acids. Germline assignment: CDR1 SGHKS and CDR2 YYEKEE (reference sequence). The V gene lost 0 bases and the J gene lost 0 bases, with 10 bases spanning the gap.

Sequenced sample: blood. This chain links TRBV5-5 with TRBJ2-1; no definite D call. The receptor's source is a woman aged 18-35 years with Graves' hyperthyroidism. The CDR3 region is CASSLVTGPSYNEQFF. The CDR3 region has the DNA TGTGCCAGCAGCTTGGTCACTGGACCCTCCTACAATGAGCAGTTCTTC.